What follows are 5 T cell receptor beta chains derived from one specimen sequenced in a study of T cell responses to AZD1222 COVID-19 vaccine. The repertoire was sequenced with immunoSEQ multiplex PCR; TCRdb's copy has only in-frame clones and lacks some. The sample has about 130,000 clones, approximately 94% seen once. Here the sequenced sample was peripheral blood, taken on day 0 of AZD1222 vaccination. The receptors here all came from an adult in good health.

This chain links TRBV7-2 with TRBJ2-3; TRBD2 aligns across 8 bases. Germline CDR1 is SGHTA and CDR2 is FQGNSA. The CDR3 length is 15 residues. V dropped 1 base and J dropped 4; count of bases not matched to a gene: 4. The CDR3 spells CASSLGTSGADTQYF. The CDR3 bases are TGTGCCAGCAGCTTAGGTACTAGCGGTGCAGATACGCAGTATTTT.

The V and J genes are TRBV19 and TRBJ2-7; TRBD1 agrees at 8 bases. The CDR3 contains 16 residues. Germline CDR1 LNHDA, CDR2 SQIVND (reference sequence). The V gene end was trimmed by 0 bases and the J gene end by 3 bases; junction bases not matched to a gene: 7. This CDR3 reads CASSIEAGGLFYEQYF. DNA for the CDR3: TGTGCCAGTAGTATAGAGGCAGGGGGCCTTTTCTACGAGCAGTACTTC.

The chain recombines TRBV29-1 with TRBJ2-2; D is unclear. The V end lost 4 bases, the J end lost 6 bases, and 12 bases lay between the germline ends. CDR3 length: 13 amino acids. Germline assignment: CDR1 SQVTM and CDR2 ANQGSEA. CDR3 loop: CSVVPEEAGELFF. In DNA form, the CDR3 reads TGCAGCGTTGTGCCAGAAGAGGCCGGGGAGCTGTTTTTT.

The chain uses TRBV28 and TRBJ1-6; D is undetermined. The CDR3 covers 14 residues. V was trimmed by 5 bases and J by 6 bases, leaving 11 bases between them. Germline V lookup: CDR1 MDHEN, CDR2 SYDVKM. CDR3 DNA sequence: TGTGCCAGCAGTGACCTTCGGGGTAATTCACCCCTCCACTTT. Its translation: CASSDLRGNSPLHF.

The J gene is TRBJ2-6, the V gene TRBV11-2; TRBD1 aligns across 7 bases. The germline V gene encodes CDR1 SGHAT and CDR2 FQNNGV. The CDR3 loop spans 16 amino acids. Unmatched junction bases numbered 6, after V lost 5 bases and J lost 2 bases. The CDR3 region has the DNA TGTGCCAGCAGCCGAAGAACAGGGGCTGGGGCCAACGTCCTGACTTTC. Translating gives CASSRRTGAGANVLTF.